The TCR beta chain described here comes from a study of technical replicates of blood from a few donors. V dropped 8 bases and J dropped 2 bases, with 12 bases sitting between them. The CDR3 runs 13 residues. Looked up from germline, CDR1 is ENHRY and CDR2 is SYGVKD. TCRdb keeps only in-frame clones here, not all; method: immunoSEQ multiplex PCR. The table shows 60,000 to 85,000 clones, with 90% to 95% occurring only once. The chain links TRBV10-3 to TRBJ2-5; a possible D gene is TRBD2 (6 bases). Sequenced: T cells isolated from PBMCs. This receptor was taken from a human donor in good health. The chain's CDR3 is CAIGDGTQETQYF. The CDR3 bases are TGTGCCATCGGGGACGGGACTCAAGAGACCCAGTACTTC.